This T cell receptor beta chain was documented in a study of blood T cell repertoires in COVID-19. The wider study: The United States, Italy and Spain supplied acute and convalescent COVID-19 samples.

CDR3 size: 16 residues. The germline V and J ends were trimmed by 4 bases and 4 bases, with 19 bases remaining between them. CDR1 is MNHNS and CDR2 is SASEGT in the germline V gene. Only in-frame clones appear in the TCRdb table, and some are missing; sequencing was by immunoSEQ multiplex PCR. The sample includes 250,000 to 350,000 clones, 86% seen only once; the top ten take approximately 14%. V gene TRBV6-1 combines with J gene TRBJ1-2; a possible D gene is TRBD1 (5 bases). Sequencing was done on a sample of peripheral blood. The clonotype originates from a woman aged 65 to 85 with COVID-19, enrolled during active disease. The CDR3: CASSGRADSTLYGYTF. CDR3 DNA: TGTGCCAGCAGTGGAAGGGCAGACAGTACCCTCTATGGCTACACCTTC.